This passage covers 13 T cell receptor beta chains from one sample sequenced in a study of control samples from healthy donors and cancer patients. Data came from immunoSEQ multiplex PCR; TCRdb stores just in-frame clones and leaves some out. The top ten hold approximately 15% of the sample, which has tens of thousands of clones, approximately 90% seen once. Sequenced input: blood. The source is a woman in her 70s in good health.

This clone was counted only a few times. This sequence joins TRBV30 and TRBJ1-2; D ambiguous. Germline CDR1 GTSNPN, CDR2 SVGIG (reference sequence). This CDR3 region has 12 residues. V lost 3 bases and J lost 5, with 10 bases in between. CDR3 residues: CAWSKSRYGYTF. CDR3 bases: TGTGCCTGGAGCAAGAGTAGGTATGGCTACACCTTC.

The J gene is TRBJ1-6, the V gene TRBV2; 9 bases align to TRBD1. The germline V gene has CDR1 SNHLY and CDR2 FYNNEI. The V segment lost 6 bases and the J segment 9 bases; nucleotides outside the gene matches: 6. This CDR3 has 14 residues. The CDR3 loop reads CASRVDRGSSPLHF. The CDR3, as DNA: TGTGCCAGCAGGGTAGACAGGGGGTCTTCACCCCTCCACTTT.

This clone is a singleton in its sample. V is TRBV9 and J is TRBJ1-4; no definite D call. Germline loops: CDR1 SGDLS, CDR2 YYNGEE. The CDR3 consists of 15 residues. The V gene lost 0 bases and the J gene lost 0 bases, with 6 bases spanning the gap. In DNA form, the CDR3 reads TGTGCCAGCAGCGTAGCTTCCACAACTAATGAAAAACTGTTTTTT. It translates to CASSVASTTNEKLFF.

The chain carries TRBV5-5 and TRBJ2-5, with D unresolved. Germline V CDR1 and CDR2: SGHKS, YYEKEE (reference sequence). V was pared by 0 bases and J by 2 bases, with 14 bases between. CDR3 length: 16 amino acids. CDR3 nucleotide sequence: TGTGCCAGCAGCTTGGCCCTAGGGTATGGTCAAGAGACCCAGTACTTC. This gives the protein CASSLALGYGQETQYF.

V usage is TRBV30 and J usage is TRBJ1-1; D uncertain. Trimming left V 5 bases short and J 2 bases short, with 12 bases between. The CDR3 covers 13 residues. Germline CDR1 GTSNPN, CDR2 SVGIG (reference sequence). CDR3 sequence: CAWRLSANTEAFF. The DNA for the CDR3 is TGTGCCTGGCGGCTATCGGCTAACACTGAAGCTTTCTTT.

J is TRBJ1-1 and V is TRBV6-5; D perhaps matches TRBD1 (5 bases). This CDR3 is 15 amino acids long. Trimming pared 1 base from V and 3 bases from J, leaving 12 bases between. Germline CDR1 reads MNHEY; CDR2 reads SVGAGI. Here the CDR3 DNA reads TGTGCCAGCAGTTACTTCCCCGGGGGTGACACTGAAGCTTTCTTT. It codes for CASSYFPGGDTEAFF.

About this clone itself: Within the sample, other DNA sequences also encode this same CDR3. The chain recombines TRBV7-9 with TRBJ1-2; D possibly corresponds to TRBD1 (6 bases). CDR1 SEHNR and CDR2 FQNEAQ come from the germline V gene (reference sequence). Trimming shortened V by 2 bases and J by 8 bases, and 12 bases separated the two germline ends. CDR3 length: 13 amino acids. Here the CDR3 DNA reads TGTGCCAGCAGCTTACCTGGGGGCGAAGGCTACACCTTC. This sequence encodes CASSLPGGEGYTF.

V is TRBV6-5 and J is TRBJ2-3; D gene uncertain. CDR3 length: 14 amino acids. Looked up from germline, CDR1 is MNHEY and CDR2 is SVGAGI. V lost 4 bases and J lost 0, with 8 bases in between. CDR3 amino acids: CASSLGISTDTQYF. DNA for the CDR3: TGTGCCAGCAGTTTGGGGATTAGCACAGATACGCAGTATTTT.

The CDR3: CASSLAREAGTGELFF. The CDR3 DNA is TGCGCCAGCAGCTTGGCCAGGGAGGCGGGTACCGGGGAGCTGTTTTTT. The rearrangement uses TRBV5-1 and TRBJ2-2, with D perhaps matching TRBD2 (6 bases). The germline V gene has CDR1 SGHRS and CDR2 YFSETQ. The CDR3 runs to 16 residues. Trimming shortened V by 0 bases and J by 5 bases, and 14 bases separated the two germline ends. The variable domain in full, with the rest retrieved from reference TRBV5-1 and TRBJ2-2, is KAGVTQTPRYLIKTRGQQVTLSCSPISGHRSVSWYQQTPGQGLQFLFEYFSETQRNKGNFPGRFSGRQFSNSRSEMNVSTLELGDSALYLCASSLAREAGTGELFFGEGSRLTVL.

The V and J genes are TRBV6-1 and TRBJ1-5; 7 bases fit TRBD1. With V trimmed by 2 bases and J by 10 bases, 11 bases remained unmatched. The CDR3 length is 15 residues. Germline CDR1 reads MNHNS; CDR2 reads SASEGT. The CDR3 region is CASSERGGGQGPQHF. CDR3 in DNA: TGTGCCAGCAGTGAAAGGGGAGGGGGCCAGGGTCCCCAGCATTTT.

The V call is TRBV7-8, the J call TRBJ1-1; unclear D gene. Germline loops: CDR1 SGHVS, CDR2 FQNEAQ. Trimming removed 1 base at V and 0 bases at J, with 6 bases between. CDR3 length: 14 residues. The DNA for the CDR3 is TGTGCCAGCAGCTTAGACGGGATGAACACTGAAGCTTTCTTT. This gives the protein CASSLDGMNTEAFF. The variable domain in full, completed from reference TRBV7-8 and TRBJ1-1, reads GAGVSQSPRYKVAKRGQDVALRCDPISGHVSLFWYQQALGQGPEFLTYFQNEAQLDKSGLPSDRFFAERPEGSVSTLKIQRTQQEDSAVYLCASSLDGMNTEAFFGQGTRLTVV.

The chain links TRBV10-1 to TRBJ2-1; TRBD2 matches 7 bases. V shed 6 bases, J shed 5 bases, and the junction held 7 bases outside the gene matches. Germline V gene lookup returns CDR1 WNHNN and CDR2 SYGVQD (reference sequence). The CDR3 is 14 residues long. The CDR3 reads CASSLSGANNEQFF. CDR3 bases: TGCGCCAGCAGCCTGAGCGGGGCTAACAATGAGCAGTTCTTC.

The V and J genes are TRBV2 and TRBJ2-7; D not resolved. Germline CDR1 reads SNHLY; CDR2 reads FYNNEI. The CDR3 runs to 12 residues. Trimming shortened V by 7 bases and J by 1 base, and 8 bases separated the two germline ends. CDR3 nucleotide sequence: TGTGCCAGCAAGGCCGGATCCTACGAGCAGTACTTC. Encoded protein: CASKAGSYEQYF.